The 10 T cell receptor beta chains below were found in one sample sequenced in a study of blood T cell repertoires in COVID-19. The repertoire was sequenced with immunoSEQ multiplex PCR; TCRdb's copy has only in-frame clones and lacks some. The sample carries about 120,000 clones, 86% recorded once. Sequenced material: peripheral blood. These receptors were taken from a woman aged 70 to 79 with COVID-19, enrolled during active disease.

Only a few counts were recorded for this clone. V is TRBV12-3 or TRBV12-4 and J is TRBJ1-1; unclear D gene. This CDR3 is built from 13 residues. Trimming shortened V by 7 bases and J by 4 bases, and 13 bases separated the two germline ends. The DNA of the CDR3 is TGTGCCAGCACGTGGCCAGGTAGCACTGAAGCTTTCTTT. It yields the protein CASTWPGSTEAFF.

The chain employs TRBV19 and TRBJ2-3; 9 positions agree with TRBD1. Germline V gene data show CDR1 as LNHDA and CDR2 as SQIVND (reference sequence). The CDR3 is 15 residues long. For the CDR3, the DNA is TGTGCGTCGAACCCGGGACAGGGTCGAACAGATACGCAGTATTTT. Its translation: CASNPGQGRTDTQYF.

The chain employs TRBV20-1 and TRBJ2-3; D possibly corresponds to TRBD1 (6 bases). V was shortened by 6 bases and J by 8 bases, with 12 bases between the two germline ends. This CDR3 is 11 amino acids long. Germline values: CDR1 DFQATT, CDR2 SNEGSKA (reference sequence). The CDR3 coding sequence is TGCAGTGCAAGGACAGATACTACGCAGTATTTT. This translates into CSARTDTTQYF.

The gene calls are TRBV5-1 and TRBJ1-4; tentative D call: TRBD1 (5 bases). Germline V gene data show CDR1 as SGHRS and CDR2 as YFSETQ. V was pared by 0 bases and J by 0 bases, with 6 bases between. This CDR3 is built from 15 residues. In nucleotides, the CDR3 is TGCGCCAGCAGCTTGGAGACAGCAACTAATGAAAAACTGTTTTTT. It codes for CASSLETATNEKLFF.

This clone was seen only once. The CDR3 sequence: CSVATGSYEQYF. The CDR3 DNA is TGCAGCGTAGCGACAGGTTCCTACGAGCAGTACTTC. V usage is TRBV29-1 and J usage is TRBJ2-7; D might be TRBD1 (6 bases). CDR3 length: 12 amino acids. V shed 6 bases and J shed 1 base, with 10 bases lying between them. The V gene's germline CDR1 is SQVTM and CDR2 ANQGSEA.

V usage is TRBV6-6 and J usage is TRBJ2-1, with 9 bases lining up with TRBD2. CDR1 is MNHNY and CDR2 is SVGAGI in the germline V gene (reference sequence). This CDR3 is 15 amino acids long. The ends lost 2 bases at V and 4 bases at J; junction bases unmatched: 3. The CDR3 nucleotides are TGTGCCAGCAGTTACCCTAGCGGGGTGTACAATGAGCAGTTCTTC. Translated, it gives CASSYPSGVYNEQFF.

The rearrangement joins TRBV18 to TRBJ1-4; 9 bases are shared with TRBD1. This CDR3 is 18 amino acids long. The V gene end was trimmed by 3 bases and the J gene end by 0 bases; junction bases not matched to a gene: 8. The germline gives CDR1 KGHSH, CDR2 LQKENI. CDR3 sequence: CASSPGTGRGPTNEKLFF. CDR3 DNA sequence: TGTGCCAGCTCACCCGGGACAGGGAGAGGCCCAACTAATGAAAAACTGTTTTTT.

This chain connects TRBV4-2 to TRBJ1-6; 9 bases map to TRBD1. The junction had 8 bases not matched to a gene; V was cut back by 3 bases and J by 5 bases. Germline V gene sequence: CDR1 LGHNA, CDR2 YNFKEQ. The CDR3 extends over 17 amino acids. CDR3 protein: CASSQQAGTGNNSPLHF. As DNA, the CDR3 is TGTGCCAGCAGCCAGCAGGCCGGGACAGGGAATAATTCACCCCTCCACTTT.

The chain couples TRBV15 to TRBJ1-6; D might be TRBD1 (6 bases). Germline-derived CDR1 and CDR2 are LNHNV and YYDKDF (reference sequence). The V gene lost 3 bases and the J gene lost 5 bases, with 8 bases spanning the gap. The CDR3 loop spans 14 amino acids. The CDR3: CATSSNRDNSPLHF. DNA for the CDR3: TGTGCCACCAGCAGCAACAGGGATAATTCACCCCTCCACTTT.

This clone appeared a single time. The chain couples TRBV7-8 to TRBJ1-2; D may be TRBD1 (5 bases). V gave up 4 bases and J gave up 2 bases, with 11 bases separating them. CDR1 is SGHVS, CDR2 FQNEAQ, per germline. This CDR3 has 14 residues. Here the CDR3 DNA reads TGTGCCAGCAGCTCCACGCGGGGGAACTATGGCTACACCTTC. This codes for CASSSTRGNYGYTF.